This TCR beta chain was recorded in a study of control samples from healthy donors and cancer patients. TCRdb's table, derived via immunoSEQ multiplex PCR, lists solely in-frame clones and lacks some. The sample has some 120,000 clones, about 90% seen once. V was cut by 1 base and J by 0 bases, with 6 bases left in between. The CDR3 is made up of 15 amino acids. Germline V gives CDR1 KGHSH, CDR2 LQKENI. Sequencing used blood. The chain has TRBV18 and TRBJ2-2, with a weak D call TRBD1 (5 bases). This receptor was taken from a man younger than 35 in good health. DNA of the CDR3: TGTGCCAGCTCACCACAGGGGACGAACACCGGGGAGCTGTTTTTT. This codes for CASSPQGTNTGELFF.